This T cell receptor (beta chain) stems from a study of beta chain features in type 1 diabetes. General observations from the study: In every one of the four CD4+ subsets, TCRB CDR3s were moderately but significantly shorter in Type 1 diabetes patients. More deletions and fewer insertions at VDJ junctions were found in patients with type 1 diabetes.

Expressed TCRB transcripts were sequenced, since all the RNA that had been isolated was reverse transcribed. It was found that naive, central memory and regulatory T cell samples averaged about 3.4 million reads. Some clones are missing from TCRdb's copy, which holds only in-frame ones; the method was immunoSEQ multiplex PCR. The data hold about 660,000 clones, with over 11% observed a single time. This clone was counted only a few times. Its matching antigen is unknown. Approximately 100 mL of blood, on average, came from one heparinised draw per donor. This CDR3 contains 16 residues. Germline V CDR1 and CDR2: SGDLS, YYNGEE. The trim removed 5 bases at V and 9 bases at J, leaving 14 bases unmatched.

The V call is TRBV9, the J call TRBJ1-6; 7 bases agree with TRBD1. What was sequenced was naive CD4+ T cells from blood. This receptor was obtained from a man younger than 35 with type 1 diabetes. The CDR3 spells CASRGDSGTVFSPLHF. CDR3 DNA: TGTGCCAGCAGAGGGGATTCCGGGACAGTCTTTTCACCCCTCCACTTT.